The 11 T cell receptor beta chains below come from one sample, sequenced in a study of blood T cell repertoires in COVID-19 (dated by TCRdb to between 2020 and 2021). Library preparation employed the immunoSEQ multiplex PCR assay. Drawn from immuneACCESS, this table holds only the in-frame rearrangements with V and J called that TCRdb kept. Clones are partly lost; checked studies trace under half to an unresolved V gene and leave the rest unexplained. For this sample there are around 260,000 clones; about 88% appear just once. Clones ranked in the top ten supply under 2.5% of the sample. Sequenced input: peripheral blood. The source is a man aged 30 to 45 with active or convalescent COVID-19.

The gene calls are TRBV13 and TRBJ1-2; 10 nucleotides line up with TRBD1. Trimming cost V 5 bases and J 4 bases; bases outside gene matches: 7. There are 15 residues in the CDR3. The germline V gene has CDR1 PRHDT and CDR2 FYEKMQ (reference sequence). The CDR3 region has the DNA TGTGCCAGCAGCATCCGGGACAGGGGCTTCTATGGCTACACCTTC. Translated, it gives CASSIRDRGFYGYTF.

The chain recombines TRBV10-2 with TRBJ2-7; 8 positions match TRBD1. The CDR3 sequence is 13 residues long. J lost 2 bases, V lost 6 bases, and 3 bases had no gene match. The germline gives CDR1 WSHSY, CDR2 SAAADI. The CDR3 coding sequence is TGCGCCAGCAGCCCACAGGGGGCCTACGAGCAGTACTTC. The encoded protein is CASSPQGAYEQYF.

The chain uses TRBV9 and TRBJ2-2, with a possible D match to TRBD1 (5 bases). The V end was cut by 0 bases, the J end by 10 bases, with 19 bases between. Germline CDR1 and CDR2: SGDLS and YYNGEE. CDR3 length: 16 residues. The CDR3 bases are TGTGCCAGCAGCGTAGCTTGGAATTCAGGGATCGAGGAGCTGTTTTTT. Translation gives CASSVAWNSGIEELFF.

This rearrangement joins TRBV10-3 to TRBJ1-5, with 7 bases matching TRBD1. Looked up from germline, CDR1 is ENHRY and CDR2 is SYGVKD. J lost 6 bases, V lost 2 bases, and 4 bases had no gene match. There are 14 residues in the CDR3. The CDR3 region has the DNA TGTGCCATCAGTGAGAGGGCAGGGGGTCAGCCCCAGCATTTT. Its protein product is CAISERAGGQPQHF.

Ten or more counts support this clone. The chain couples TRBV4-3 to TRBJ2-6; D may be TRBD1 (6 bases). This CDR3 comprises 16 residues. In germline, CDR1 is LGHNA, CDR2 YSLEER. Between the trimmed V and J ends, which lost 0 bases and 4 bases, there was a span of 10 bases. CDR3 nucleotide sequence: TGCGCCAGCAGCCAAGACATAGGACAGGGGGCCAACGTCCTGACTTTC. Protein product: CASSQDIGQGANVLTF.

The V gene is TRBV6-5, the J gene TRBJ1-2, with TRBD1 matching 9 bases. Germline values: CDR1 MNHEY, CDR2 SVGAGI. The CDR3 runs 15 residues. The V gene end was trimmed by 6 bases and the J gene end by 5 bases; junction bases not matched to a gene: 10. CDR3 in amino acids: CASRKTGGVRYGYTF. As DNA, the CDR3 is TGTGCCAGCAGAAAGACAGGGGGGGTTAGGTATGGCTACACCTTC.

In the case of this clone: The conserved final phenylalanine or tryptophan is absent from the CDR3, which likely points to a read error. The DNA is left out, because the CDR3 cannot be placed on it with certainty; the CDR3 is given as TCRdb lists it. The chain combines TRBV6-5 with TRBJ2-2; the D segment call TRBD2 is taken from the table without a DNA check. The V gene's germline CDR1 is MNHEY and CDR2 SVGAGI. Including both end residues, the CDR3 is 13 amino acids long. This CDR3 is CASRTTRDSQFVM.

This clone was seen once. V usage is TRBV7-9 and J usage is TRBJ1-5, with D unclear. The CDR3 spans 14 residues. The germline CDR1 and CDR2 sequences are SEHNR and FQNEAQ (reference sequence). The V and J ends lost 2 bases and 3 bases respectively, with 8 bases between them. The CDR3 spells CASSLTDLNQPQHF. For the CDR3, the DNA is TGTGCCAGCAGCTTAACAGATCTCAATCAGCCCCAGCATTTT. The full variable domain, rest sourced from reference TRBV7-9 and TRBJ1-5, is DTGVSQNPRHKITKRGQNVTFRCDPISEHNRLYWYRQTLGQGPEFLTYFQNEAQLEKSRLLSDRFSAERPKGSFSTLEIQRTEQGDSAMYLCASSLTDLNQPQHFGDGTRLSIL.

The V and J genes are TRBV4-2 and TRBJ1-3, with a weak D call TRBD1 (5 bases). Germline V gene data show CDR1 as LGHNA and CDR2 as YNFKEQ. This CDR3 has 17 amino acids. The V gene lost 4 bases and the J gene lost 2 bases, with 18 bases spanning the gap. In DNA, the CDR3 is TGTGCCAGCAGCCTAAGAGAACAGGTCTTTGCTGGAAACACCATATATTTT. It translates to CASSLREQVFAGNTIYF.

The V and J genes are TRBV5-1 and TRBJ2-1, with D perhaps matching TRBD1 (5 bases). In germline, CDR1 is SGHRS, CDR2 YFSETQ. This CDR3 contains 13 residues. V dropped 0 bases and J dropped 6 bases, with 7 bases sitting between them. The CDR3 bases are TGCGCCAGCAGCTTGGGACAGCTCAATGAGCAGTTCTTC. Translated, it gives CASSLGQLNEQFF. The full variable domain, its missing parts supplied by reference TRBV5-1 and TRBJ2-1, is KAGVTQTPRYLIKTRGQQVTLSCSPISGHRSVSWYQQTPGQGLQFLFEYFSETQRNKGNFPGRFSGRQFSNSRSEMNVSTLELGDSALYLCASSLGQLNEQFFGPGTRLTVL.

This clone has only one observation. The chain recombines TRBV19 with TRBJ1-5; D call uncertain. The V end was cut by 6 bases, the J end by 10 bases, with 16 bases between. The germline V gene encodes CDR1 LNHDA and CDR2 SQIVND (reference sequence). CDR3 length: 13 residues. CDR3 amino acids: CASSGSSERPQHF. The CDR3 coding sequence is TGTGCCAGTAGCGGTTCCTCCGAGCGCCCCCAGCATTTT.